These T cell receptor beta chains were read from a single sample in a study of blood T cells in healthy people across ages. TCRdb re-analysed the 5' RACE reads in MiXCR, keeping a single row per CDR3 protein. The sample records around 710,000 distinct CDR3 sequences, around 40% being singletons. Source material: blood. The source is an older woman in good health. The CDR3 runs from the conserved cysteine through the conserved F or W. Each record gives: V gene, clone size, J gene, CDR3 length, D gene, CDR3 DNA, CDR3 protein. The D gene is left open where the match is weak. The size of a clone is reported for some rows only, either as once, few or many, or as a class for expanded clones.

TRBV2	-	TRBJ1-2	14	-	TGTGCCAGCAGTACGGCAGACTCCCTCTATGGCTACACCTTC	CASSTADSLYGYTF
TRBV25-1	-	TRBJ1-2	16	TRBD1	TGTGCCAGCAGTGATCTACGACAGGGGAGCCTCTATGGCTACACCTTC	CASSDLRQGSLYGYTF
TRBV7-2	-	TRBJ1-2	13	-	TGTGCCAGCAGCGTCCGGGGACGGGGAGGCTACACCTTC	CASSVRGRGGYTF
TRBV9	-	TRBJ2-7	12	-	TGTGCCGGCATGGGGACTGTCTACGAGCAGTACTTC	CAGMGTVYEQYF
TRBV10-3	-	TRBJ2-5	15	TRBD2	TGTGCCATCAGTCAGACTAGCGGGGTACGCAATGAGCAGTACTTC	CAISQTSGVRNEQYF
TRBV29-1	few	TRBJ2-5	14	TRBD1	TGCAGCTTGGGACAGGGGGCCTCTGAGGAGACCCAGTACTTC	CSLGQGASEETQYF
TRBV9	few	TRBJ1-4	18	TRBD1	TGTGCCAGCAGCGACGAATCGGGGACAGGGGCGTTTAATGAAAAACTGTTTTTT	CASSDESGTGAFNEKLFF
TRBV6-6	few	TRBJ2-3	16	-	TGTGCCAGCAGTCGAGCCCCTGCGGGGAACACAGATACGCAGTATTTT	CASSRAPAGNTDTQYF
TRBV18	-	TRBJ2-2	13	-	TGTGCCAGCTCACCAAAGGGGCCCGGGGAGCTGTTTTTT	CASSPKGPGELFF
TRBV20-1	-	TRBJ2-1	15	-	TGCAGTGCTAGAGATGGGAGCGGTCGGTTGGGTGAGCAGTTCTTC	CSARDGSGRLGEQFF
TRBV6-6	-	TRBJ2-7	14	-	TGTGCCAGCAGTGACGGCTCAGGTACTTACGAGCAGTACTTC	CASSDGSGTYEQYF
TRBV20-1	once	TRBJ2-3	20	TRBD2	TGCAGTGCTAGACTACCCGCCGGGACTAGCGGGAGTGGTGGCACAGATACGCAGTATTTT	CSARLPAGTSGSGGTDTQYF
TRBV6-6	-	TRBJ2-1	15	TRBD2	TGTGCCAGCAGTTACTGGGGGGGGGTAGACAATGAGCAGTTCTTC	CASSYWGGVDNEQFF
TRBV5-1	-	TRBJ2-3	15	TRBD2	TGCGCCAGCAGCTTGGACAGCGGGGTTGAAGATACGCAGTATTTT	CASSLDSGVEDTQYF
TRBV7-6	-	TRBJ1-1	15	-	TGTGCCAGCAGCTCTTGGGAATCAGGGAACACTGAAGCTTTCTTT	CASSSWESGNTEAFF
TRBV28	-	TRBJ2-1	16	TRBD2	TGTGCCGGCAGTTTATTGGGCGGGAGTACGCTAAATGAGCAGTTCTTC	CAGSLLGGSTLNEQFF
TRBV2	-	TRBJ2-1	12	-	TGTGCCAGCAGTCAAAGCGGGAATGAGCAGTTCTTC	CASSQSGNEQFF
TRBV2	-	TRBJ1-5	13	-	TGTGCCAGCACCAGGGTGAGAGAACAGCCCCAGCATTTT	CASTRVREQPQHF
TRBV20-1	-	TRBJ2-1	14	-	TGCAGTGCTCCCATTGGGAGCCAGGGCGATGAGCAGTCCTTC	CSAPIGSQGDEQSF
TRBV7-9	few	TRBJ1-2	13	-	TGTGCCAGCAGCTTACCCTCTAACTATGGCTACACCTTC	CASSLPSNYGYTF